This passage covers 32 T cell receptor beta chains from one sample sequenced in a study of T cell clonotyping in hematopoietic cell transplantation. Profiling relied on immunoSEQ multiplex PCR, and the TCRdb table lists in-frame clones only, not all of them. The sample includes 700 to 1,000 clones, approximately 80% of them seen just once. Source: PBMCs, taken 30 days after allogeneic stem cell transplant. These receptors were obtained from a female patient between 30 and 39 years old who had an allogeneic stem cell transplant, so the T cells may come from the graft donor. Some clones in this sample may be carry-over from other donors' samples.

This chain connects TRBV13 to TRBJ1-1, with D tentatively TRBD1 (5 bases). The V gene's germline CDR1 is PRHDT and CDR2 FYEKMQ (reference sequence). The CDR3 loop spans 16 amino acids. The V end was cut by 4 bases, the J end by 11 bases, with 26 bases between. The CDR3 DNA is TGTGCCAGCAGCTCCCGGGAGGAGGGGTGGGAGGCTCGGGCTTTCTTT. Encoded protein: CASSSREEGWEARAFF.

J is TRBJ1-5 and V is TRBV10-3; 9 bases line up with TRBD1. The CDR3 consists of 15 residues. Germline V gene lookup returns CDR1 ENHRY and CDR2 SYGVKD. Trimming cost V 5 bases and J 3 bases; bases outside gene matches: 5. CDR3 coding DNA: TGTGCCATCAGTACCGGGACAGGGCCCAATCAGCCCCAGCATTTT. This encodes CAISTGTGPNQPQHF.

The chain joins TRBV27 to TRBJ2-2; TRBD2 matches at 9 bases. Trimming removed 6 bases from V and 4 bases from J; junction bases left unmatched: 9. Germline V gene lookup returns CDR1 MNHEY and CDR2 SMNVEV (reference sequence). The CDR3 has 16 residues. The CDR3 reads CASSLISGGPTGELFF. For the CDR3, the DNA is TGTGCCAGCAGCTTAATTAGCGGGGGTCCCACCGGGGAGCTGTTTTTT.

V is TRBV30 and J is TRBJ2-1; D possibly corresponds to TRBD2 (6 bases). Looked up from germline, CDR1 is GTSNPN and CDR2 is SVGIG (reference sequence). The CDR3 spans 14 residues. V was clipped by 4 bases and J by 0 bases, with 10 bases between them. The CDR3 here is CAWTGTGSYNEQFF. The CDR3 region has the DNA TGTGCCTGGACCGGGACTGGCTCCTACAATGAGCAGTTCTTC.

The rearrangement joins TRBV13 to TRBJ2-5; D possibly corresponds to TRBD1 (6 bases). The CDR3 length is 15 residues. Per the germline V gene, CDR1 is PRHDT and CDR2 is FYEKMQ (reference sequence). Trimming cost V 2 bases and J 5 bases, with 15 bases left between them. CDR3 residues: CASSLYAGARETQYF. As DNA, the CDR3 is TGTGCCAGCAGCTTATATGCAGGGGCTAGGGAGACCCAGTACTTC.

V gene TRBV15 combines with J gene TRBJ1-2; possible D gene TRBD1, 5 bases. Germline assignment: CDR1 LNHNV and CDR2 YYDKDF (reference sequence). The CDR3 extends over 14 amino acids. Trimming took off 4 bases at V and 7 bases at J, with 16 bases between the two ends. In nucleotides, the CDR3 is TGTGCCACCAGCACCGGGACCCCTGGATTTGGCTACACCTTC. Residues: CATSTGTPGFGYTF.

This rearrangement joins TRBV27 to TRBJ2-2; TRBD2 agrees at 12 bases. Germline V lookup: CDR1 MNHEY, CDR2 SMNVEV (reference sequence). After removal of 5 bases from V and 4 bases from J, the junction contained 17 bases not matched to a gene. The CDR3 extends over 20 amino acids. CDR3: CASSPTTTRTSGAVTGELFF. The CDR3 DNA is TGTGCCAGCAGTCCTACAACTACCCGGACTAGCGGGGCGGTCACCGGGGAGCTGTTTTTT.

The rearrangement uses TRBV5-1 and TRBJ1-6, with D maybe TRBD1 (5 bases). Germline CDR1 SGHRS, CDR2 YFSETQ. The ends were cut back, 1 base at V and 5 bases at J, with 7 bases in the middle. The CDR3 loop spans 14 amino acids. CDR3 DNA sequence: TGCGCCAGCAGCTTGAAGACAGATAATTCACCCCTCCACTTT. Translating gives CASSLKTDNSPLHF.

This chain joins TRBV6-7 and TRBJ1-1; 9 bases align to TRBD1. TRBV6-7 carries the ORF label, with uncertain function. The CDR3 totals 14 residues. V lost 2 bases and J lost 4; bases outside the gene matches: 2. The CDR3 bases are TGTGCCAGCAGTTACCCGACAGGGGGCACTGAAGCTTTCTTT. This translates into CASSYPTGGTEAFF.

The CDR3 DNA reads as TGTGCCAGCAGCCAGAACTATGGCTACACCTTC. Its translation: CASSQNYGYTF. The chain uses TRBV4-2 and TRBJ1-2; D is unclear. V was shortened by 3 bases and J by 2 bases, with 1 base between the two germline ends. The CDR3 extends over 11 amino acids. Germline CDR1 reads LGHNA; CDR2 reads YNFKEQ.

The chain has TRBV7-6 and TRBJ2-7; tentatively, D is TRBD1 (5 bases). This CDR3 has 13 residues. Germline CDR1 SGHVS, CDR2 FNYEAQ. With 2 bases removed from V and 4 bases from J, the gap between germline ends came to 9 bases. The CDR3 spells CASSLQGIYEQYF. The CDR3 DNA reads TGTGCCAGCAGCTTACAGGGCATATACGAGCAGTACTTC.

This chain uses TRBV30 with TRBJ1-2; 9 bases are shared with TRBD1. The V gene end was trimmed by 4 bases and the J gene end by 5 bases; junction bases not matched to a gene: 8. This CDR3 is built from 14 residues. Germline V gene data show CDR1 as GTSNPN and CDR2 as SVGIG (reference sequence). CDR3 region: CAWTRTGVNYGYTF. In nucleotides, the CDR3 is TGTGCCTGGACCCGGACAGGGGTAAATTATGGCTACACCTTC.

This clone was found once. The rearrangement links TRBV11-1 to TRBJ2-1; 10 bases match TRBD1. This CDR3 contains 14 residues. J was trimmed by 5 bases and V by 8 bases; bases with no gene match: 6. The V gene's germline CDR1 is SGHAT and CDR2 FQDESV (reference sequence). The CDR3 here is CASLRGTGDNEQFF. CDR3 DNA: TGTGCCAGCCTCCGAGGGACAGGGGACAATGAGCAGTTCTTC.

The J gene is TRBJ2-7, the V gene TRBV9, with 9 positions matching TRBD1. Germline V CDR1 and CDR2: SGDLS, YYNGEE. Trimming cost V 0 bases and J 0 bases; bases outside gene matches: 1. The CDR3 runs 15 residues. Here the CDR3 DNA reads TGTGCCAGCAGCGTAGGGGACAGGGCCTCCTACGAGCAGTACTTC. This translates into CASSVGDRASYEQYF.

The chain combines TRBV6-4 with TRBJ2-2, with a weak D call TRBD2 (6 bases). Between the trimmed V and J ends, which lost 6 bases and 4 bases, there was a span of 21 bases. Germline V gives CDR1 MRHNA, CDR2 SNTAGT. This CDR3 comprises 17 residues. Here the CDR3 reads CASRGIGDSEITGELFF. The CDR3 bases are TGTGCCAGCAGGGGGATCGGGGACTCCGAGATCACCGGGGAGCTGTTTTTT.

The chain joins TRBV11-2 to TRBJ2-3; maybe TRBD1 (6 bases). Germline V gives CDR1 SGHAT, CDR2 FQNNGV. Trimming pared 5 bases from V and 8 bases from J, leaving 17 bases between. The CDR3 loop spans 14 amino acids. As DNA, the CDR3 is TGTGCCAGCAGCGTGGGCAGGGGCCGGGCTACGCAGTATTTT. The encoded protein is CASSVGRGRATQYF. The full variable domain, its missing parts supplied by reference TRBV11-2 and TRBJ2-3, is EAGVAQSPRYKIIEKRQSVAFWCNPISGHATLYWYQQILGQGPKLLIQFQNNGVVDDSQLPKDRFSAERLKGVDSTLKIQPAKLEDSAVYLCASSVGRGRATQYFGPGTRLTVL.

V usage is TRBV9 and J usage is TRBJ2-2; no clear D. Germline V CDR1 and CDR2: SGDLS, YYNGEE. V was cut by 4 bases and J by 1 base, with 5 bases left in between. The CDR3 length is 13 residues. This chain's CDR3 is CASSPGNTGELFF. CDR3 nucleotides: TGTGCCAGCAGCCCTGGGAACACCGGGGAGCTGTTTTTT.

This clone appeared once. This chain connects TRBV13 to TRBJ2-3; a weak D match, TRBD2 (5 bases). CDR3 length equals 14 residues. V gave up 0 bases and J gave up 1 base, with 5 bases separating them. Germline lookup yields CDR1 PRHDT and CDR2 FYEKMQ (reference sequence). Here the CDR3 DNA reads TGTGCCAGCAGCTTAGGGGAGGGCACAGATACGCAGTATTTT. This sequence encodes CASSLGEGTDTQYF.

The chain links TRBV6-6 to TRBJ1-2; 7 bases map to TRBD1. The germline V gene encodes CDR1 MNHNY and CDR2 SVGAGI (reference sequence). The ends lost 6 bases at V and 8 bases at J; junction bases unmatched: 9. The CDR3 loop spans 13 amino acids. The CDR3 DNA follows: TGTGCCAGCAGCTTAGGGGGACAGTTCGGCTACACCTTC. This encodes CASSLGGQFGYTF.

This chain links TRBV1 with TRBJ2-5; the DNA was not used to check the table's D call, TRBD2. TRBV1 is assigned pseudogene status. This CDR3 comprises 16 residues. CDR3 sequence reads: CTSSQGLGLAGETQYF. The CDR3 bases are TGCACCAGCAGCCAAGGGCTTGGACTAGCGGGAGAGACCCAGTACTTC.

The genes are TRBV27 and TRBJ2-7; D may correspond to TRBD1 or TRBD2 (5 bases each). The CDR3 has 13 residues. The V gene lost 3 bases and the J gene lost 2 bases, with 8 bases spanning the gap. Germline V gene sequence: CDR1 MNHEY, CDR2 SMNVEV (reference sequence). CDR3 sequence reads: CASSLGPAYEQYF. CDR3 sequence (DNA): TGTGCCAGCAGTTTGGGACCAGCCTACGAGCAGTACTTC.

This rearrangement joins TRBV5-5 to TRBJ2-7; 7 bases agree with TRBD1. CDR3 length: 14 residues. V dropped 1 base and J dropped 3; count of bases not matched to a gene: 4. Per the germline V gene, CDR1 is SGHKS and CDR2 is YYEKEE (reference sequence). The CDR3 protein is CASSLRGTDYEQYF. The DNA for the CDR3 is TGTGCCAGCAGCTTGCGAGGGACAGACTACGAGCAGTACTTC.

The table lists this clone with a count of one. This chain connects TRBV5-1 to TRBJ2-2, with D possibly TRBD2 on 6 matching bases. The germline V and J ends were trimmed by 0 bases and 5 bases, with 14 bases remaining between them. Per germline, CDR1 SGHRS and CDR2 YFSETQ. The CDR3 runs 16 residues. CDR3: CASSLAGLSITGELFF. The CDR3, as DNA: TGCGCCAGCAGCTTGGCGGGACTTTCGATTACCGGGGAGCTGTTTTTT. Full variable domain (missing parts from reference TRBV5-1 and TRBJ2-2): KAGVTQTPRYLIKTRGQQVTLSCSPISGHRSVSWYQQTPGQGLQFLFEYFSETQRNKGNFPGRFSGRQFSNSRSEMNVSTLELGDSALYLCASSLAGLSITGELFFGEGSRLTVL.

This chain uses TRBV4-3 with TRBJ1-2; D uncertain. The germline CDR1 and CDR2 sequences are LGHNA and YSLEER. Between the trimmed V and J ends, which lost 0 bases and 2 bases, there was a span of 10 bases. This CDR3 has 15 amino acids. The CDR3 DNA follows: TGCGCCAGCAGCCAAGAAGCAGCGCAAAACTATGGCTACACCTTC. It encodes CASSQEAAQNYGYTF.

In its sample, this clone was seen a few times. J is TRBJ1-5 and V is TRBV25-1; 7 nucleotides agree with TRBD1. V shed 3 bases and J 3 bases; nucleotides not matched to a gene: 5. This CDR3 contains 15 residues. Germline CDR1 reads MGHDK; CDR2 reads SYGVNS. CDR3 loop: CASSDPGQPNQPQHF. The DNA for the CDR3 is TGTGCCAGCAGTGATCCGGGACAGCCCAATCAGCCCCAGCATTTT.

By share of the sample, this clone is large (0.1 to 1%). The genes are TRBV4-1 and TRBJ1-1; D unresolved. In germline, CDR1 is MGHRA, CDR2 YSYEKL. V was cut by 6 bases and J by 4 bases, with 6 bases left in between. The CDR3 length is 11 residues. CDR3 nucleotides: TGCGCCAGCAGACGGGGCACTGAAGCTTTCTTT. Encoded protein: CASRRGTEAFF.

This chain uses TRBV27 with TRBJ2-7; the D call may be TRBD1 or TRBD2 (5 bases each). The CDR3 spans 14 residues. Germline lookup yields CDR1 MNHEY and CDR2 SMNVEV (reference sequence). V was clipped by 5 bases and J by 3 bases, with 14 bases between them. This chain's CDR3 is CASSAGTRIYEQYF. DNA for the CDR3: TGTGCCAGCAGTGCCGGGACGCGGATCTACGAGCAGTACTTC.

The gene calls are TRBV29-1 and TRBJ2-2; 8 bases align to TRBD2. The CDR3 runs to 14 residues. Germline CDR1 SQVTM, CDR2 ANQGSEA. Trimming cost V 6 bases and J 4 bases; bases outside gene matches: 7. The CDR3 coding sequence is TGCAGCGTCGGGGGGGGATTAGGCACCGGGGAGCTGTTTTTT. This codes for CSVGGGLGTGELFF.

This chain joins TRBV5-1 and TRBJ1-3; no firm D call. Looked up from germline, CDR1 is SGHRS and CDR2 is YFSETQ. V was pared by 1 base and J by 0 bases, with 8 bases between. The CDR3 spans 15 residues. The chain's CDR3 is CASSLSGPSGNTIYF. CDR3 DNA: TGCGCCAGCAGCTTGTCGGGCCCCTCTGGAAACACCATATATTTT.

This rearrangement joins TRBV4-1 to TRBJ1-2; D not resolved. The CDR3 extends over 17 amino acids. The V gene lost 0 bases and the J gene lost 0 bases, with 14 bases spanning the gap. Germline values: CDR1 MGHRA, CDR2 YSYEKL. The CDR3, as DNA: TGCGCCAGCAGCCAAGATAGGCGATGGGGTCCTAACTATGGCTACACCTTC. Its translation is CASSQDRRWGPNYGYTF.

The rearrangement uses TRBV29-1 and TRBJ1-2; D gene uncertain. V dropped 4 bases and J dropped 6 bases, with 15 bases sitting between them. CDR1 and CDR2 from the germline V gene are SQVTM and ANQGSEA. The CDR3 sequence is 13 residues long. The CDR3 DNA reads TGCAGCGTTGTATCCTCCACGAGCCATGGCTACACCTTC. This translates into CSVVSSTSHGYTF.

CDR3 in DNA: TGTGCCAGCAGTGGACAGCCATTGACCCAGTACTTC. It is translated as CASSGQPLTQYF. The gene calls are TRBV2 and TRBJ2-5; a weak D match, TRBD1 (5 bases). CDR3 size: 12 residues. Germline assignment: CDR1 SNHLY and CDR2 FYNNEI. Trimming pared 4 bases from V and 7 bases from J, leaving 10 bases between.